A single sample gave rise to the 30 T cell receptor beta chains below, sequenced in a study of cytomegalovirus exposure and HLA in healthy donors. PCR involved 60 Vbeta and 13 Jbeta primers. Sequencing was performed with immunoSEQ multiplex PCR; in TCRdb, only in-frame clones are kept and a portion is missing. The top ten clones hold approximately 6.5% of a sample with over 200,000 clones, roughly 82% of them seen once. Sequencing used PBMCs. The receptors were gathered from a man aged 35-49 years in good health and CMV-seropositive.

DNA for the CDR3: TGTGCCAGCAGTTTGGGCCGTACTGGGTACGAGCAGTACTTC. Encoded protein: CASSLGRTGYEQYF. The J gene is TRBJ2-7, the V gene TRBV27; D call uncertain. The CDR3 spans 14 residues. In germline, CDR1 is MNHEY, CDR2 SMNVEV (reference sequence). The ends were cut back, 3 bases at V and 4 bases at J, with 13 bases in the middle.

This clone was recorded only once. The sample carries other DNA sequences with the same CDR3. The V call is TRBV5-1, the J call TRBJ2-1, with 10 bases that match TRBD2. Losses at the gene ends were 0 bases for V and 0 bases for J; bases not matched to a gene: 0. CDR3 length: 16 amino acids. The V gene's germline CDR1 is SGHRS and CDR2 YFSETQ. CDR3 sequence reads: CASSLGLAGSYNEQFF. The CDR3 coding sequence is TGCGCCAGCAGCTTGGGACTAGCGGGCTCCTACAATGAGCAGTTCTTC.

This chain joins TRBV6-6 and TRBJ2-7; TRBD2 agrees at 7 bases. Germline CDR1 reads MNHNY; CDR2 reads SVGAGI (reference sequence). The CDR3 is 16 residues long. J lost 1 base, V lost 3 bases, and 9 bases had no gene match. CDR3 sequence reads: CASSYVVGTKSYEQYF. The CDR3 nucleotides are TGTGCCAGCAGTTATGTCGTAGGGACTAAGTCCTACGAGCAGTACTTC.

This sequence joins TRBV6-5 and TRBJ2-7; D remains ambiguous. The CDR3 is made up of 12 amino acids. V gave up 5 bases and J gave up 5 bases, with 10 bases separating them. Germline V lookup: CDR1 MNHEY, CDR2 SVGAGI. The chain's CDR3 is CASSQEFHEQYV. The CDR3 DNA reads TGTGCCAGCAGTCAGGAATTTCACGAGCAGTACGTC.

The chain has TRBV27 and TRBJ1-5; D possibly corresponds to TRBD1 (6 bases). The CDR3 extends over 13 amino acids. CDR1 and CDR2 from the germline V gene are MNHEY and SMNVEV (reference sequence). Trimming removed 6 bases at V and 6 bases at J, with 12 bases between. The CDR3: CASREGVTQPQHF. Here the CDR3 DNA reads TGTGCCAGCAGAGAGGGGGTCACTCAGCCCCAGCATTTT.

The chain combines TRBV19 with TRBJ1-4, with 7 bases that match TRBD1. Germline CDR1 LNHDA, CDR2 SQIVND (reference sequence). V lost 4 bases, J lost 8 bases, and 4 bases stayed unmatched. The CDR3 spans 13 residues. This CDR3 is CASSTQGREKLFF. DNA for the CDR3: TGTGCCAGTAGTACACAGGGGAGGGAAAAACTGTTTTTT. The entire variable domain, with the rest obtained from reference TRBV19 and TRBJ1-4, is as follows: DGGITQSPKYLFRKEGQNVTLSCEQNLNHDAMYWYRQDPGQGLRLIYYSQIVNDFQKGDIAEGYSVSREKKESFPLTVTSAQKNPTAFYLCASSTQGREKLFFGSGTQLSVL.

The chain combines TRBV5-1 with TRBJ2-3; 10 nucleotides line up with TRBD2. The CDR3 contains 16 residues. The V segment lost 0 bases and the J segment 4 bases; nucleotides outside the gene matches: 5. Germline-derived CDR1 and CDR2 are SGHRS and YFSETQ. CDR3 DNA: TGCGCCAGCAGCTTGGAGCTAGCGGGAGATTCAGATACGCAGTATTTT. Its translation is CASSLELAGDSDTQYF.

The V gene is TRBV27, the J gene TRBJ1-1; 7 bases align to TRBD1. Germline V gene lookup returns CDR1 MNHEY and CDR2 SMNVEV (reference sequence). The CDR3 spans 13 residues. V shed 8 bases and J 1 base; nucleotides not matched to a gene: 4. The CDR3 reads CASGWTGNTEAFF. CDR3 in DNA: TGTGCCAGCGGCTGGACAGGGAACACTGAAGCTTTCTTT.

The table lists this clone with a few counts. CDR3 in DNA: TGCGCCAGCAGCCAACCCGTCGGGTTTGATGAAAAACTGTTTTTT. Translation: CASSQPVGFDEKLFF. The V and J genes are TRBV4-1 and TRBJ1-4; unclear D gene. Trimming cost V 2 bases and J 6 bases, with 13 bases left between them. Germline loops: CDR1 MGHRA, CDR2 YSYEKL. The CDR3 totals 15 residues.

The chain couples TRBV7-2 to TRBJ2-3; possible D gene TRBD2, 5 bases. Germline loops: CDR1 SGHTA, CDR2 FQGNSA. The V gene lost 6 bases and the J gene lost 6 bases, with 10 bases spanning the gap. The CDR3 consists of 12 residues. The CDR3: CASRSDSDTQYF. The DNA of the CDR3 is TGTGCCAGCAGATCGGACTCGGATACGCAGTATTTT.

A single count supports this clone. For the CDR3, the DNA is TGTGCCAGCAGCCTCGAGACAGGGATAATATATAGCTCTGGGGCCAACGTCCTGACTTTC. The encoded protein is CASSLETGIIYSSGANVLTF. The chain links TRBV7-3 to TRBJ2-6; 7 bases match TRBD1. The CDR3 contains 20 residues. Germline V gives CDR1 SGHTA, CDR2 FQGTGA. The ends lost 5 bases at V and 0 bases at J; junction bases unmatched: 16.

The CDR3 DNA is TGTGCCAGCAGTTTAGGACAGAATAATTCACCCCTCCACTTT. Translated, it gives CASSLGQNNSPLHF. The chain is built from TRBV27 and TRBJ1-6, with D perhaps TRBD1 (6 bases). The CDR3 spans 14 residues. Trimming removed 2 bases at V and 5 bases at J, with 7 bases between. The germline CDR1 and CDR2 sequences are MNHEY and SMNVEV (reference sequence).

The chain employs TRBV11-3 and TRBJ2-3; D not resolved. V dropped 4 bases and J dropped 5 bases, with 10 bases sitting between them. Germline values: CDR1 SGHNT, CDR2 YENEEA. The CDR3 extends over 13 amino acids. The CDR3: CASSSGEGDTQYF. In nucleotides, the CDR3 is TGTGCCAGCAGCTCCGGAGAAGGAGATACGCAGTATTTT.

The chain links TRBV6-5 to TRBJ2-2, with TRBD2 as a possible D gene (6 bases). The CDR3 totals 14 residues. Germline V gene lookup returns CDR1 MNHEY and CDR2 SVGAGI. With 4 bases removed from V and 6 bases from J, the gap between germline ends came to 12 bases. The CDR3 nucleotides are TGTGCCAGCAGTTTGGCAGGGAGGCCCGGGGAGCTGTTTTTT. This translates into CASSLAGRPGELFF.

The chain uses TRBV6-1 and TRBJ1-1, with 10 bases matching TRBD1. The CDR3 spans 15 residues. V trimming: 5 bases; J trimming: 6 bases; junction bases outside the gene matches: 9. Looked up from germline, CDR1 is MNHNS and CDR2 is SASEGT. The CDR3 sequence: CASSPPGQGFPEAFF. The CDR3 DNA is TGTGCCAGCAGTCCACCGGGACAGGGGTTTCCTGAAGCTTTCTTT.

V is TRBV4-1 and J is TRBJ1-2; 7 nucleotides align to TRBD1. The CDR3 spans 13 residues. The trim removed 5 bases at V and 2 bases at J, leaving 2 bases unmatched. Germline CDR1 MGHRA, CDR2 YSYEKL. CDR3 sequence reads: CASSMDRNYGYTF. DNA for the CDR3: TGCGCCAGCAGCATGGACAGGAACTATGGCTACACCTTC.

V and J are TRBV7-3 and TRBJ2-2; tentatively, D is TRBD2 (5 bases). The ends were cut back, 5 bases at V and 5 bases at J, with 15 bases in the middle. Germline V gene sequence: CDR1 SGHTA, CDR2 FQGTGA. The CDR3 totals 15 residues. In nucleotides, the CDR3 is TGTGCCAGCAGCCTCGGACTCCTGGGGACCGGGGAGCTGTTTTTT. Protein product: CASSLGLLGTGELFF.

This rearrangement joins TRBV6-1 to TRBJ2-7, with a possible D match to TRBD1 (5 bases). With 5 bases removed from V and 4 bases from J, the gap between germline ends came to 9 bases. The CDR3 runs to 12 residues. Germline-derived CDR1 and CDR2 are MNHNS and SASEGT. Here the CDR3 reads CASSRGPYEQYV. As DNA, the CDR3 is TGTGCCAGCAGTAGGGGTCCATACGAGCAGTACGTC.

This chain joins TRBV7-6 and TRBJ2-3; TRBD2 matches 14 bases. The CDR3 is made up of 17 amino acids. Germline CDR1 SGHVS, CDR2 FNYEAQ. The J segment lost 3 bases and the V segment lost 2 bases, leaving 4 bases of the junction unmatched. The CDR3 nucleotides are TGTGCCAGCAGCTTAATGGGACTAGCGGGAGTGACAGATACGCAGTATTTT. This sequence encodes CASSLMGLAGVTDTQYF.

J is TRBJ2-2 and V is TRBV6-1; 10 positions agree with TRBD2. J lost 5 bases, V lost 8 bases, and 8 bases had no gene match. This CDR3 is built from 15 residues. Germline assignment: CDR1 MNHNS and CDR2 SASEGT. The CDR3 DNA follows: TGTGCCAGCCAGATACTAGCGGGAAAGACCGGGGAGCTGTTTTTT. It yields the protein CASQILAGKTGELFF.

This chain links TRBV30 with TRBJ2-1, with D tentatively TRBD1 (5 bases). Per the germline V gene, CDR1 is GTSNPN and CDR2 is SVGIG (reference sequence). This CDR3 has 14 residues. V lost 0 bases and J 3 bases, leaving 9 bases between the germline ends. In nucleotides, the CDR3 is TGTGCCTGGAGTGTAAGCAGGGTCTACAATGAGCAGTTCTTC. It specifies CAWSVSRVYNEQFF.

The rearrangement uses TRBV7-9 and TRBJ2-3, with 14 bases fitting TRBD2. V was pared by 5 bases and J by 4 bases, with 8 bases of the junction left unmatched. The CDR3 has 17 amino acids. Germline CDR1 and CDR2: SEHNR and FQNEAQ (reference sequence). The CDR3 protein is CASSREGLAGVADTQYF. CDR3 DNA sequence: TGTGCCAGCAGCAGAGAGGGACTAGCGGGAGTCGCAGATACGCAGTATTTT. Drawing the rest from reference TRBV7-9 and TRBJ2-3, the complete variable domain is DTGVSQNPRHKITKRGQNVTFRCDPISEHNRLYWYRQTLGQGPEFLTYFQNEAQLEKSRLLSDRFSAERPKGSFSTLEIQRTEQGDSAMYLCASSREGLAGVADTQYFGPGTRLTVL.

This chain joins TRBV30 and TRBJ2-2; D gene uncertain. V was trimmed by 6 bases and J by 0 bases, leaving 11 bases between them. The CDR3 length is 14 residues. Germline V lookup: CDR1 GTSNPN, CDR2 SVGIG (reference sequence). The CDR3: CACSSAANTGELFF. CDR3 bases: TGTGCCTGCTCCAGCGCCGCGAACACCGGGGAGCTGTTTTTT.

This clone was counted only a few times. This rearrangement joins TRBV5-6 to TRBJ2-5; tentatively, D is TRBD1 (6 bases). The V end lost 1 base, the J end lost 4 bases, and 11 bases lay between the germline ends. This CDR3 has 14 residues. CDR1 is SGHDT, CDR2 YYEEEE, per germline. The CDR3 coding sequence is TGTGCCAGCAGCTTGAGTCAGGGGCGAGAGACCCAGTACTTC. It specifies CASSLSQGRETQYF.

This rearrangement joins TRBV6-6 to TRBJ2-7; the match to TRBD2 covers 8 bases. The CDR3 contains 14 residues. Germline V gives CDR1 MNHNY, CDR2 SVGAGI (reference sequence). Unmatched junction bases numbered 7, after V lost 2 bases and J lost 7 bases. The CDR3 is CASSYGSGIREQYF. CDR3 in DNA: TGTGCCAGCAGTTACGGTAGCGGGATCCGGGAGCAGTACTTC.

This clone was recorded a few times. This CDR3 is CASSLEGTSGNYEQYF. The CDR3 coding sequence is TGTGCCAGCAGTTTGGAAGGGACTAGCGGAAACTACGAGCAGTACTTC. The chain recombines TRBV6-5 with TRBJ2-7; 11 bases agree with TRBD2. The CDR3 has 16 amino acids. V lost 4 bases, J lost 3 bases, and 8 bases stayed unmatched. Germline-derived CDR1 and CDR2 are MNHEY and SVGAGI.

The chain joins TRBV2 to TRBJ2-5; possible D gene TRBD1, 6 bases. The DNA end favors TRBJ2-7, so the J call may be wrong. The germline V gene has CDR1 SNHLY and CDR2 FYNNEI. There are 13 residues in the CDR3. CDR3 region: CASSRQEPYEQYF. DNA for the CDR3: TGTGCCAGCAGTCGACAGGAGCCCTACGAGCAGTACTTC.

This clone showed up just a few times. The chain uses TRBV6-5 and TRBJ1-2, with D perhaps TRBD1 (6 bases). The CDR3 has 14 residues. V was cut by 5 bases and J by 6 bases, with 16 bases left in between. Looked up from germline, CDR1 is MNHEY and CDR2 is SVGAGI. The CDR3 DNA is TGTGCCAGCAGTGGGGGCTACATGGCCCATGGCTACACCTTC. Its translation is CASSGGYMAHGYTF.

The CDR3 spells CASSHGQGAYEQYV. The DNA of the CDR3 is TGCGCCAGCAGCCACGGACAGGGGGCCTACGAGCAGTACGTC. This chain uses TRBV4-1 with TRBJ2-7; 10 nucleotides align to TRBD1. This CDR3 comprises 14 residues. Germline-derived CDR1 and CDR2 are MGHRA and YSYEKL. The V gene end was trimmed by 3 bases and the J gene end by 2 bases; junction bases not matched to a gene: 1.

The rearrangement joins TRBV30 to TRBJ2-5; TRBD1 might be the D (6 bases). This CDR3 comprises 13 residues. Germline CDR1 reads GTSNPN; CDR2 reads SVGIG (reference sequence). Trimming removed 3 bases from V and 2 bases from J, with 10 bases in between. CDR3 nucleotides: TGTGCCTGGAGCCAGGGGTCTCAAGAGACCCAGTACTTC. Translating gives CAWSQGSQETQYF.